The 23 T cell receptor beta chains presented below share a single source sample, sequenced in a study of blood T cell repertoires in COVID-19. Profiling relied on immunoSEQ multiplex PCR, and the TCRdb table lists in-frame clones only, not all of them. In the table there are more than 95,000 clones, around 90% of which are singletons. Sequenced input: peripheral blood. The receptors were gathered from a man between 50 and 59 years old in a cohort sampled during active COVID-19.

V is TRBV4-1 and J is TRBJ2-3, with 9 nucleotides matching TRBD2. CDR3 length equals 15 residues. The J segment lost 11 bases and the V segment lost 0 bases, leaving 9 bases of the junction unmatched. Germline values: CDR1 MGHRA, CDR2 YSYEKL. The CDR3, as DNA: TGCGCCAGCAGCCAAGATTGGTTCAGCGGGGGGATGCAGTATTTT. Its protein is CASSQDWFSGGMQYF.

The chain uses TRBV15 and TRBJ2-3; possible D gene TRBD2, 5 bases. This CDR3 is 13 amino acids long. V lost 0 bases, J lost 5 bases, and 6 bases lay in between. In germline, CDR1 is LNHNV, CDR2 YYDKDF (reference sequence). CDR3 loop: CATSRDEGDTQYF. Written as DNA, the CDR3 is TGTGCCACCAGCAGAGATGAGGGAGATACGCAGTATTTT.

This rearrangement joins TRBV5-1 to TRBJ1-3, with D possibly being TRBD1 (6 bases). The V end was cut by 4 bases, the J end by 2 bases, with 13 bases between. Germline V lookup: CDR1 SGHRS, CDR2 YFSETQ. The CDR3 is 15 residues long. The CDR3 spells CASSPVRGTGNTIYF. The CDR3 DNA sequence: TGCGCCAGCAGCCCTGTGAGGGGGACTGGAAACACCATATATTTT.

The CDR3 loop is CASSDIDTQYF. In nucleotides, the CDR3 is TGTGCCAGCAGTGATATAGATACGCAGTATTTT. The chain combines TRBV2 with TRBJ2-3; D is unclear. The germline V gene encodes CDR1 SNHLY and CDR2 FYNNEI. Trimming pared 3 bases from V and 5 bases from J, leaving 3 bases between. CDR3 length: 11 amino acids.

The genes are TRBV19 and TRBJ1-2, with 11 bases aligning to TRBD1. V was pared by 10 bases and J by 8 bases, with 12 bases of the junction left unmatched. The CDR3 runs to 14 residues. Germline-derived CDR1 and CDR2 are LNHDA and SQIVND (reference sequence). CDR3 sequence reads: CATRTGGVIGGYTF. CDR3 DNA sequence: TGTGCCACAAGGACAGGGGGCGTAATAGGCGGCTACACCTTC.

CDR3 amino acids: CASSKIQGTEAFF. CDR3 sequence (DNA): TGTGCCAGCAGCAAGATACAGGGGACTGAAGCTTTCTTT. The chain links TRBV19 to TRBJ1-1; 7 positions match TRBD1. Per the germline V gene, CDR1 is LNHDA and CDR2 is SQIVND (reference sequence). The CDR3 is 13 amino acids. The V segment lost 9 bases and the J segment 5 bases; nucleotides outside the gene matches: 9.

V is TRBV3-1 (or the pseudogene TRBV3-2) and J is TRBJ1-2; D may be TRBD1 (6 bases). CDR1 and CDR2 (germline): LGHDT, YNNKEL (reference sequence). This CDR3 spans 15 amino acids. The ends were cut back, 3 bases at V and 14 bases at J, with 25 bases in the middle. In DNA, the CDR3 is TGTGCCAGCAGCCAGATCAAATTCGGACAGTCCAAGGAGACCTTC. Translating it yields CASSQIKFGQSKETF.

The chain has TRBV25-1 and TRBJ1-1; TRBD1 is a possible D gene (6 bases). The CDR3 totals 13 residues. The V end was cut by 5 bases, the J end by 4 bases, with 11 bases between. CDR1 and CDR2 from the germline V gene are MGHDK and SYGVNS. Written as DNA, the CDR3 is TGTGCCAGCAGTTCGCACAGGGCCACTGAAGCTTTCTTT. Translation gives CASSSHRATEAFF. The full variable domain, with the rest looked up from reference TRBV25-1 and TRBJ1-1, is EADIYQTPRYLVIGTGKKITLECSQTMGHDKMYWYQQDPGMELHLIHYSYGVNSTEKGDLSSESTVSRIRTEHFPLTLESARPSHTSQYLCASSSHRATEAFFGQGTRLTVV.

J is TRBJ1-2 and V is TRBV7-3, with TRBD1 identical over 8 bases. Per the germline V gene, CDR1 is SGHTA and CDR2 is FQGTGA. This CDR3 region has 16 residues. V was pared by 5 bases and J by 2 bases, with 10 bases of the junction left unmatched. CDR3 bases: TGTGCCAGCAGCACAAAACCGGGACAGGAAAACTATGGCTACACCTTC. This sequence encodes CASSTKPGQENYGYTF. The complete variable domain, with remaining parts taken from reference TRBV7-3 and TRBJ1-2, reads GAGVSQTPSNKVTEKGKYVELRCDPISGHTALYWYRQSLGQGPEFLIYFQGTGAADDSGLPNDRFFAVRPEGSVSTLKIQRTERGDSAVYLCASSTKPGQENYGYTFGSGTRLTVV.

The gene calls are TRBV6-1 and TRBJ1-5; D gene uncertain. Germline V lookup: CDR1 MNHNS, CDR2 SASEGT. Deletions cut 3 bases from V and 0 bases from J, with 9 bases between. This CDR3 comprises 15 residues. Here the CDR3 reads CASSELAYSNQPQHF. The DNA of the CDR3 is TGTGCCAGCAGTGAGTTAGCTTATAGCAATCAGCCCCAGCATTTT.

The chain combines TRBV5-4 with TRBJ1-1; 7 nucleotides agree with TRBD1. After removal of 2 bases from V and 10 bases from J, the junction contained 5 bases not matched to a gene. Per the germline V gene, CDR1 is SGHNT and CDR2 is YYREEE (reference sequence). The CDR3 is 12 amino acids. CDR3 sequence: CASSFTGVGAFF. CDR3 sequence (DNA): TGTGCCAGCAGCTTTACAGGGGTTGGAGCTTTCTTT.

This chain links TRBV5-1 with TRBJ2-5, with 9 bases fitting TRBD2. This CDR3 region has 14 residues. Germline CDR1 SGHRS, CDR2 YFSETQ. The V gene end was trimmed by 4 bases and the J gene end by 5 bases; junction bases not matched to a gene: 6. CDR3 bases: TGCGCCAGCAGCCGCGGGGGGGCCAGGGAGACCCAGTACTTC. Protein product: CASSRGGARETQYF.

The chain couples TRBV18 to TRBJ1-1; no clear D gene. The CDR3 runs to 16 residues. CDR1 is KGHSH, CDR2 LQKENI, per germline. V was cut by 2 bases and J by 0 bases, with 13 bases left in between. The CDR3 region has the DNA TGTGCCAGCTCACCAAGCCGCGTTGGAGTGAACACTGAAGCTTTCTTT. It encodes CASSPSRVGVNTEAFF.

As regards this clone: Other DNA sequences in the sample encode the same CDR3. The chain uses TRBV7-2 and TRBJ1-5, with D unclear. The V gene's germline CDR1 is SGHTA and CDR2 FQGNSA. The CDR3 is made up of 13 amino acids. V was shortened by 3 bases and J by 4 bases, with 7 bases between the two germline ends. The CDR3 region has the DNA TGTGCCAGCAGCTTGTCCCAGAATCAGCCCCAGCATTTT. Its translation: CASSLSQNQPQHF.

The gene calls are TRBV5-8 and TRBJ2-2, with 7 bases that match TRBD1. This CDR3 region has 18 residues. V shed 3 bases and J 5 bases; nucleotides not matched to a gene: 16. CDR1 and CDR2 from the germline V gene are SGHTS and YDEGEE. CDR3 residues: CASSSRGTARGGTGELFF. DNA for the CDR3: TGTGCCAGCAGCTCACGAGGGACAGCAAGAGGTGGAACCGGGGAGCTGTTTTTT.

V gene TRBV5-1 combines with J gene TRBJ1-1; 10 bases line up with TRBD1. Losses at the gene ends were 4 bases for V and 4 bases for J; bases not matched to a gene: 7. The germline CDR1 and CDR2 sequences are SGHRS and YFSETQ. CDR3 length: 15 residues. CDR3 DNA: TGCGCCAGCAGCGAGGGGACAGGGGTATTCACTGAAGCTTTCTTT. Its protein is CASSEGTGVFTEAFF.

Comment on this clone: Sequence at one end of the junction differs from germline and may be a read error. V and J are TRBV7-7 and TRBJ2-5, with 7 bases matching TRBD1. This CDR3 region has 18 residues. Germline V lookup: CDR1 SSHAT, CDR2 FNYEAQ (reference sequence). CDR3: CASSLGVISGGVGETQYF. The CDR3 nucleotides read TGTGCTAGCAGCTTAGGGGTGATTTCAGGGGGAGTAGGGGAGACCCAGTACTTC.

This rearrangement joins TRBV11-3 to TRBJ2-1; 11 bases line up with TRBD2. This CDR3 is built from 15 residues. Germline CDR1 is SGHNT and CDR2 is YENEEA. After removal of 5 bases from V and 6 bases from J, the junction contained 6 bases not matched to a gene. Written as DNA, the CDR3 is TGTGCCAGCAGCCCCGGGACTAGCGGTTCCAATGAGCAGTTCTTC. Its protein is CASSPGTSGSNEQFF.

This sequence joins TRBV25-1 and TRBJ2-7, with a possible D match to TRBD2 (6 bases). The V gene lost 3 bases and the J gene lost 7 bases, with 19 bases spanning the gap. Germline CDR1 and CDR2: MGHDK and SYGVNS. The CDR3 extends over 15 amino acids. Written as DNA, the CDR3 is TGTGCCAGCAGTGATACAACGGGGAGGTATGAGGAGCAGTACTTC. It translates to CASSDTTGRYEEQYF.

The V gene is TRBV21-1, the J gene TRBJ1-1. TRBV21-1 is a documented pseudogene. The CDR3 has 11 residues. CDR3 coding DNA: TGTGCCCCCAGGGAGGACACTGAAGCTTTCTTT. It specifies CAPREDTEAFF.

CDR3 loop: CASSQTTGESPKNIQYF. DNA for the CDR3: TGTGCCAGCAGCCAGACGACAGGGGAATCTCCCAAAAACATTCAGTACTTC. This chain connects TRBV7-9 to TRBJ2-4, with 8 bases identical to TRBD1. V was clipped by 5 bases and J by 2 bases; unmatched bases: 11. From germline, CDR1 is SEHNR and CDR2 FQNEAQ (reference sequence). The CDR3 is 17 residues long.

For the CDR3, the DNA is TGCAGCGTTGAAGGGGGGCTTAAAGGCGATACGCAGTATTTT. Protein: CSVEGGLKGDTQYF. The chain recombines TRBV29-1 with TRBJ2-3; a weak D match, TRBD1 (6 bases). V was pared by 1 base and J by 6 bases, with 14 bases between. Germline V CDR1 and CDR2: SQVTM, ANQGSEA. This CDR3 is built from 14 residues.

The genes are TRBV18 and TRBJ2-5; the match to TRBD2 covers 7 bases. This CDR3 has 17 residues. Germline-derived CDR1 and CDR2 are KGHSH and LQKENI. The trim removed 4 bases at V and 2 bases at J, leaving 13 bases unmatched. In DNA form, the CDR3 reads TGTGCCAGCTCACGGGCCGGGAGGCCTCTCCCTCAAGAGACCCAGTACTTC. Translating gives CASSRAGRPLPQETQYF.